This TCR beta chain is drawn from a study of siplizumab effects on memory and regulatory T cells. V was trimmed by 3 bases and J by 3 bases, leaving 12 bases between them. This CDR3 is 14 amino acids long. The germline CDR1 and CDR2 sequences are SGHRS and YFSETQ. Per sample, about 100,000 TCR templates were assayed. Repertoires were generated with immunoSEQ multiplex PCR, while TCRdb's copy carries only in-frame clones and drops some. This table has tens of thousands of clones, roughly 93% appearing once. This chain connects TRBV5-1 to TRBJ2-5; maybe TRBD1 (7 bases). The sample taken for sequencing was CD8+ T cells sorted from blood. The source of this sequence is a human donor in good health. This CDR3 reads CASSWGRGEETQYF. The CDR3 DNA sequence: TGCGCCAGCAGCTGGGGCAGGGGGGAAGAGACCCAGTACTTC.